One and the same sample provided the 24 T cell receptor beta chains below, sequenced in a study of cytomegalovirus exposure and HLA in healthy donors. Profiled with immunoSEQ multiplex PCR; TCRdb holds only in-frame clones, not every one. Among about 220,000 clones, roughly 84% were seen once, and the ten largest hold about 14%. Material: PBMCs. All receptors derive from a woman in her twenties or thirties in good health and CMV-seropositive.

The chain links TRBV6-5 to TRBJ1-1; 8 bases fit TRBD1. In germline, CDR1 is MNHEY, CDR2 SVGAGI. The trim removed 7 bases at V and 6 bases at J, leaving 13 bases unmatched. This CDR3 comprises 15 residues. Written as DNA, the CDR3 is TGTGCCAGCAAGACAGGGGAGATGTTTTTATCTGAAGCTTTCTTT. It codes for CASKTGEMFLSEAFF.

This clone was seen once. The chain has TRBV18 and TRBJ2-7; D not resolved. From germline, CDR1 is KGHSH and CDR2 LQKENI. The CDR3 contains 14 residues. V dropped 2 bases and J dropped 6 bases, with 14 bases sitting between them. CDR3: CASSPISATGEQYF. CDR3 DNA sequence: TGTGCCAGCTCACCAATTTCAGCTACGGGCGAGCAGTACTTC.

This chain uses TRBV11-2 with TRBJ2-7; no definite D call. The CDR3 contains 12 residues. Trimming took off 6 bases at V and 0 bases at J, with 6 bases between the two ends. Per germline, CDR1 SGHAT and CDR2 FQNNGV. The CDR3 DNA reads as TGTGCCAGCAGGAGCCACTCCTACGAGCAGTACTTC. The encoded protein is CASRSHSYEQYF.

The gene calls are TRBV2 and TRBJ2-7; 7 bases fit TRBD1. Trimming at V came to 2 bases and at J to 13 bases, leaving 5 bases not matched to a gene. The germline V gene encodes CDR1 SNHLY and CDR2 FYNNEI. CDR3 length: 11 residues. CDR3 protein: CASSELDRNYF. For the CDR3, the DNA is TGTGCCAGCAGTGAATTGGACAGGAATTACTTC. Using reference TRBV2 and TRBJ2-7 for the parts outside the CDR3, the full variable domain is EPEVTQTPSHQVTQMGQEVILRCVPISNHLYFYWYRQILGQKVEFLVSFYNNEISEKSEIFDDQFSVERPDGSNFTLKIRSTKLEDSAMYFCASSELDRNYFGPGTRLTVT.

V gene TRBV5-1 combines with J gene TRBJ1-5, with no clear D. The V gene lost 4 bases and the J gene lost 3 bases, with 8 bases spanning the gap. Germline assignment: CDR1 SGHRS and CDR2 YFSETQ. The CDR3 totals 13 residues. The CDR3: CASSAEINQPQHF. In DNA, the CDR3 is TGCGCCAGCAGCGCGGAGATCAATCAGCCCCAGCATTTT.

This clone was found a few times. The chain carries TRBV6-1 and TRBJ2-3; no clear D gene. CDR3 length: 14 amino acids. Trimming took off 1 base at V and 5 bases at J, with 10 bases between the two ends. From germline, CDR1 is MNHNS and CDR2 SASEGT. CDR3 DNA: TGTGCCAGCAGTGAAGTTCTAGATATAGATACGCAGTATTTT. Its protein is CASSEVLDIDTQYF.

The chain couples TRBV28 to TRBJ1-2; possibly TRBD1 for D (5 bases). Deletions cut 8 bases from V and 4 bases from J, with 17 bases between. The CDR3 contains 14 residues. CDR1 is MDHEN and CDR2 is SYDVKM in the germline V gene. CDR3 in amino acids: CASGPGFGIYGYTF. CDR3 DNA: TGTGCCAGCGGCCCAGGGTTCGGGATCTATGGCTACACCTTC.

This clone was counted a few times. The J gene is TRBJ2-1, the V gene TRBV6-1; weak D call: TRBD2 (6 bases). V was clipped by 5 bases and J by 10 bases, with 15 bases between them. The CDR3 loop spans 13 amino acids. Germline-derived CDR1 and CDR2 are MNHNS and SASEGT. The CDR3 DNA follows: TGTGCCAGCAGTTCGTGGGAGGCAGGGGAGCAGTTCTTC. Encoded protein: CASSSWEAGEQFF.

V is TRBV6-1 and J is TRBJ1-4, with unresolved D. The V and J ends lost 4 bases and 4 bases respectively, with 7 bases between them. CDR1 and CDR2 (germline): MNHNS, SASEGT. The CDR3 consists of 13 residues. CDR3 region: CASSVMLNEKLFF. The CDR3 DNA is TGTGCCAGCAGTGTTATGCTTAATGAAAAACTGTTTTTT.

The V call is TRBV5-1, the J call TRBJ1-5; D is perhaps TRBD1 (5 bases). The V gene lost 0 bases and the J gene lost 6 bases, with 13 bases spanning the gap. The CDR3 runs 15 residues. CDR1 is SGHRS and CDR2 is YFSETQ in the germline V gene. CDR3 in amino acids: CASSLDGGSGQPQHF. The CDR3 DNA sequence: TGCGCCAGCAGCTTGGATGGGGGAAGCGGTCAGCCCCAGCATTTT.

This clone showed up just a few times. The rearrangement uses TRBV5-6 and TRBJ1-5; D not certain. This CDR3 has 15 residues. Trimming left V 2 bases short and J 5 bases short, with 14 bases between. In germline, CDR1 is SGHDT, CDR2 YYEEEE. The CDR3 here is CASSLMVGGYQPQHF. The CDR3 nucleotides are TGTGCCAGCAGCTTAATGGTCGGAGGATATCAGCCCCAGCATTTT.

The rearrangement uses TRBV18 and TRBJ2-2, with TRBD1 as a possible D gene (5 bases). This CDR3 has 16 amino acids. Germline CDR1 KGHSH, CDR2 LQKENI. Trimming stripped 3 bases from V and 2 bases from J, with 13 bases between. The CDR3, as DNA: TGTGCCAGCTCACCTTCAGGGTTAAGAAACACCGGGGAGCTGTTTTTT. This translates into CASSPSGLRNTGELFF.

V is TRBV5-1 and J is TRBJ2-7; TRBD2 matches 14 bases. The J segment lost 6 bases and the V segment lost 3 bases, leaving 14 bases of the junction unmatched. The CDR3 is 18 residues long. Germline lookup yields CDR1 SGHRS and CDR2 YFSETQ. CDR3 amino acids: CASSSRSGTSGSIREQYF. The CDR3 DNA is TGCGCCAGCAGCTCCCGGTCCGGGACTAGCGGGAGTATCCGCGAGCAGTACTTC.

The chain combines TRBV30 with TRBJ2-2, with 7 bases aligning to TRBD2. Germline V gene lookup returns CDR1 GTSNPN and CDR2 SVGIG (reference sequence). The trim removed 2 bases at V and 4 bases at J, leaving 7 bases unmatched. This CDR3 spans 15 amino acids. CDR3 sequence: CAWSKAGVSTGELFF. For the CDR3, the DNA is TGTGCCTGGAGTAAGGCGGGAGTTAGCACCGGGGAGCTGTTTTTT.

The chain uses TRBV28 and TRBJ1-5; the match to TRBD1 covers 11 bases. With 6 bases clipped from V and 4 bases from J, the junction kept 5 bases outside the gene matches. Germline CDR1 is MDHEN and CDR2 is SYDVKM. CDR3 length equals 15 residues. CDR3 bases: TGTGCCAGCAGAACCGGGACAGGGGGTAATCAGCCCCAGCATTTT. Translation gives CASRTGTGGNQPQHF.

The V and J genes are TRBV6-5 and TRBJ2-7; weak D call: TRBD2 (6 bases). CDR3 length: 13 residues. The germline V gene encodes CDR1 MNHEY and CDR2 SVGAGI. The V gene lost 4 bases and the J gene lost 1 base, with 8 bases spanning the gap. CDR3 in DNA: TGTGCCAGCAGTTTAGGGACTTCCTACGAGCAGTACTTC. Translated: CASSLGTSYEQYF.

The chain joins TRBV27 to TRBJ2-5; 7 positions match TRBD1. Trimming removed 6 bases from V and 6 bases from J; junction bases left unmatched: 10. The CDR3 has 14 residues. In germline, CDR1 is MNHEY, CDR2 SMNVEV (reference sequence). The CDR3 reads CASRSFDRAQTQYF. CDR3 sequence (DNA): TGTGCCAGCAGAAGCTTTGACAGGGCACAGACCCAGTACTTC.

The chain carries TRBV30 and TRBJ1-2; TRBD1 aligns across 10 bases. From germline, CDR1 is GTSNPN and CDR2 SVGIG (reference sequence). The CDR3 sequence is 13 residues long. The V and J ends lost 5 bases and 6 bases, in that order; junction bases with no gene match: 6. The CDR3 nucleotides read TGTGCCTGGGAATGGGACAGGGGAAATGGCTACACCTTC. It is translated as CAWEWDRGNGYTF.

J is TRBJ2-5 and V is TRBV25-1; unclear D gene. The CDR3 has 16 amino acids. Germline CDR1 and CDR2: MGHDK and SYGVNS. Trimming shortened V by 2 bases and J by 3 bases, and 16 bases separated the two germline ends. CDR3 coding DNA: TGTGCCAGCAGTGAAGGGCCGTGGGTGGATAAAGAGACCCAGTACTTC. As protein: CASSEGPWVDKETQYF.

CDR3 bases: TGTGCCAGCAGTTCTGCGGGGGGTAGGGGCGGCTACACCTTC. This gives the protein CASSSAGGRGGYTF. The chain joins TRBV6-5 to TRBJ1-2, with D perhaps matching TRBD1 (5 bases). Deletions cut 4 bases from V and 8 bases from J, with 17 bases between. The germline V gene has CDR1 MNHEY and CDR2 SVGAGI. The CDR3 has 14 residues.

The chain's CDR3 is CASTFQGREGYEKLFF. The CDR3, as DNA: TGTGCCAGCACCTTCCAGGGAAGGGAGGGTTATGAAAAACTGTTTTTT. The chain joins TRBV7-8 to TRBJ1-4; D possibly corresponds to TRBD1 (5 bases). Trimming removed 7 bases at V and 6 bases at J, with 21 bases between. This CDR3 has 16 residues. CDR1 and CDR2 (germline): SGHVS, FQNEAQ.

This clone showed up just once. The CDR3 loop reads CASSPGDSGNQPQHF. Here the CDR3 DNA reads TGCGCCAGCAGCCCAGGGGATTCGGGCAATCAGCCCCAGCATTTT. The rearrangement links TRBV5-1 to TRBJ1-5; possible D gene TRBD1, 6 bases. CDR1 SGHRS and CDR2 YFSETQ come from the germline V gene. The V and J ends lost 4 bases and 2 bases respectively, with 13 bases between them. The CDR3 length is 15 residues.

This clone was detected a few times. The chain couples TRBV19 to TRBJ2-6; D is perhaps TRBD1 (6 bases). Trimming shortened V by 9 bases and J by 0 bases, and 12 bases separated the two germline ends. The CDR3 length is 15 residues. CDR1 and CDR2 from the germline V gene are LNHDA and SQIVND (reference sequence). CDR3 in DNA: TGTGCCAGCACAGGGTTCGGCTCTGGGGCCAACGTCCTGACTTTC. Its translation is CASTGFGSGANVLTF.

Notes on this clone: Other DNA variants within this sample encode the same CDR3. The gene calls are TRBV6-5 and TRBJ2-1; the D is unclear. Germline loops: CDR1 MNHEY, CDR2 SVGAGI. Trimming took 8 bases from V and 0 from J, leaving 8 bases between them. This CDR3 region has 13 residues. The CDR3, as DNA: TGTGCCAGCCGGCTGAGCTCCTACAATGAGCAGTTCTTC. It codes for CASRLSSYNEQFF.